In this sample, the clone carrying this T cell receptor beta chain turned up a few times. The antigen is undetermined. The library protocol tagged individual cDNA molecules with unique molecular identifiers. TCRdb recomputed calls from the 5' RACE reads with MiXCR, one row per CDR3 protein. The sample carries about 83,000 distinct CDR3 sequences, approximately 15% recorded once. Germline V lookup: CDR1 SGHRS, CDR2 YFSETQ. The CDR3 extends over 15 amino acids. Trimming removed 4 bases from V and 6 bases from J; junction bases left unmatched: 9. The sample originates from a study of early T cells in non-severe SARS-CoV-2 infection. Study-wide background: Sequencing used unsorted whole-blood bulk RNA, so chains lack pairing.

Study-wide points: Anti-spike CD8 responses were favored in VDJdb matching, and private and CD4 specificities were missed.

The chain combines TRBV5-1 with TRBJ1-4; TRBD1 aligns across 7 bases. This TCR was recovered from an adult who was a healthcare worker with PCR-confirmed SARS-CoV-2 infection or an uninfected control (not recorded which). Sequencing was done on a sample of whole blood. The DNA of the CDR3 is TGCGCCAGCAGCCCCCAGGGGGGCCCCGATGAAAAACTGTTTTTT. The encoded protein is CASSPQGGPDEKLFF.